The text below deals with one T cell receptor beta chain. Antigen unknown. Given a much more abundant clone one base away, this may be a read error. TCRdb fed the 5' RACE reads into MiXCR, producing one record per CDR3 protein. Of roughly 490,000 distinct CDR3 sequences listed, 5.3% are singletons. This sample was included in a study of CD8 T cells in ankylosing spondylitis. Study-wide results and limits: Among TCR beta sequences, a motif of under ten highly homologous variants appeared characteristic of ankylosing spondylitis blood. There was reportedly significant enrichment of clones that were disease-linked in matched ankylosing spondylitis synovial fluid.

The sample comprised blood, either unsorted or a sorted T cell fraction (not recorded which). The TCR was taken from a male donor with ankylosing spondylitis.

Here the CDR3 reads CASNGAYSGEQCF. DNA for the CDR3: TGTGCCAGCAACGGGGCTTATTCCGGCGAGCAGTGCTTC. The genes are TRBV2 and TRBJ2-7; D could derive from TRBD1 or TRBD2 (5 bases each). The germline gives CDR1 SNHLY, CDR2 FYNNEI. This CDR3 is built from 13 residues. The complete variable domain, with remaining parts taken from reference TRBV2 and TRBJ2-7, reads EPEVTQTPSHQVTQMGQEVILRCVPISNHLYFYWYRQILGQKVEFLVSFYNNEISEKSEIFDDQFSVERPDGSNFTLKIRSTKLEDSAMYFCASNGAYSGEQCFGPGTRLTVT.